A single sample gave rise to the 21 T cell receptor beta chains below, sequenced in a study of cytomegalovirus exposure and HLA in healthy donors (TCRdb year 2017). Receptor amplification or capture employed the immunoSEQ multiplex PCR assay. A mixture of 60 forward primers for TCR Vbeta segments and 13 reverse primers for TCR Jbeta segments was used in the multiplex PCR. This immuneACCESS table, as held by TCRdb, lists in-frame sequences with V and J called but not all clones. Of the missing ones, under half trace to an unresolved V gene in checked studies; the others have no known cause. The sample includes about 82,000 clones, with under 80% observed a single time. The ten largest clones take up around 15% of the sample. The sample comprised PBMCs. These receptors came from a human donor in good health.

The chain recombines TRBV7-2 with TRBJ2-7; TRBD2 aligns across 8 bases. The CDR3 is made up of 15 amino acids. Germline V CDR1 and CDR2: SGHTA, FQGNSA. V gave up 5 bases and J gave up 0 bases; unmatched junction bases: 6. The CDR3 sequence is CASSDSGEASYEQYF. In DNA form, the CDR3 reads TGTGCCAGCAGCGATAGCGGGGAGGCCTCCTACGAGCAGTACTTC.

This rearrangement joins TRBV5-1 to TRBJ1-5; D is possibly TRBD1 (5 bases). This CDR3 has 15 amino acids. Germline CDR1 reads SGHRS; CDR2 reads YFSETQ. Trimming pared 4 bases from V and 0 bases from J, leaving 11 bases between. CDR3 sequence (DNA): TGCGCCAGCAGCCCGACAGACGGTAGCAATCAGCCCCAGCATTTT. The encoded protein is CASSPTDGSNQPQHF.

As DNA, the CDR3 is TGTGCCAGCTCACCACGCCTAGCGGGGCACCAAGAGACCCAGTACTTC. This sequence encodes CASSPRLAGHQETQYF. This chain joins TRBV18 and TRBJ2-5; 9 bases are a match to TRBD2. V lost 1 base, J lost 0 bases, and 3 bases stayed unmatched. The CDR3 consists of 16 residues. CDR1 KGHSH and CDR2 LQKENI come from the germline V gene.

The chain recombines TRBV10-3 with TRBJ2-7; D is possibly TRBD1 (5 bases). V was cut by 4 bases and J by 4 bases, with 11 bases left in between. The CDR3 is made up of 13 amino acids. Germline-derived CDR1 and CDR2 are ENHRY and SYGVKD. The CDR3 DNA sequence: TGTGCCATCAGTGGGGCAGGGATTTACGAGCAGTACTTC. Translated, it gives CAISGAGIYEQYF.

V is TRBV7-9 and J is TRBJ1-2, with 7 bases that match TRBD1. The CDR3 contains 13 residues. V lost 5 bases, J lost 6 bases, and 6 bases stayed unmatched. Per the germline V gene, CDR1 is SEHNR and CDR2 is FQNEAQ (reference sequence). This CDR3 is CASSHEQGDGYTF. DNA of the CDR3: TGTGCCAGCAGCCACGAGCAGGGGGATGGCTACACCTTC.

The V call is TRBV5-1, the J call TRBJ1-5, with no clear D. The CDR3 has 13 residues. Deletions cut 4 bases from V and 5 bases from J, with 10 bases between. Looked up from germline, CDR1 is SGHRS and CDR2 is YFSETQ. CDR3 in amino acids: CASSEDTDQPQHF. In DNA form, the CDR3 reads TGCGCCAGCAGCGAAGACACGGATCAGCCCCAGCATTTT.

The chain uses TRBV29-1 and TRBJ2-5; 8 nucleotides match TRBD1. The DNA end lines up better with TRBJ2-7; the J call may be wrong. Germline values: CDR1 SQVTM, CDR2 ANQGSEA. The CDR3 length is 14 residues. The CDR3 region has the DNA TGCAGCGTGGTCGGGACAGGCAGCTCCTACGAGCAGTACTTC. The encoded protein is CSVVGTGSSYEQYF.

CDR3 in amino acids: CASSSTTRSREQYF. In DNA, the CDR3 is TGTGCCAGCAGCTCTACCACGAGGTCTCGCGAGCAGTACTTC. The chain recombines TRBV7-9 with TRBJ2-7, with D unclear. Per germline, CDR1 SEHNR and CDR2 FQNEAQ (reference sequence). This CDR3 comprises 14 residues. V was pared by 4 bases and J by 6 bases, with 16 bases between.

V usage is TRBV27 and J usage is TRBJ2-2, with D maybe TRBD1 (6 bases). The germline V gene has CDR1 MNHEY and CDR2 SMNVEV (reference sequence). The CDR3 has 19 residues. Trimming pared 3 bases from V and 0 bases from J, leaving 20 bases between. The CDR3 region is CASSFWHREPPANTGELFF. The CDR3 region has the DNA TGTGCCAGCAGTTTTTGGCACAGGGAGCCCCCCGCGAACACCGGGGAGCTGTTTTTT.

The V and J genes are TRBV7-2 and TRBJ2-3; the D call may be TRBD1 or TRBD2 (6 bases each). CDR3 length: 14 residues. Trimming cost V 10 bases and J 2 bases, with 16 bases left between them. Germline V gives CDR1 SGHTA, CDR2 FQGNSA. DNA of the CDR3: TGTGCCACCAGGGGACTGGGGAACACAGATACGCAGTATTTT. It codes for CATRGLGNTDTQYF.

V usage is TRBV5-1 and J usage is TRBJ1-1; D not certain. CDR3 length equals 13 residues. Germline CDR1 is SGHRS and CDR2 is YFSETQ. Trimming cost V 0 bases and J 6 bases, with 9 bases left between them. The CDR3 DNA follows: TGCGCCAGCAGCTTGGGACTCAACGCTGAAGCTTTCTTT. Translating gives CASSLGLNAEAFF.

The chain combines TRBV10-1 with TRBJ2-2; 10 bases align to TRBD2. Unmatched junction bases numbered 9, after V lost 5 bases and J lost 6 bases. Looked up from germline, CDR1 is WNHNN and CDR2 is SYGVQD (reference sequence). The length of the CDR3 is 16 residues. CDR3 DNA sequence: TGCGCCAGCAGTTCGGACTCCAGCGGGGGGGCCGGGGAGCTGTTTTTT. This gives the protein CASSSDSSGGAGELFF.

The chain joins TRBV7-9 to TRBJ2-1; D may be TRBD1 (5 bases). The CDR3 totals 15 residues. V was clipped by 5 bases and J by 7 bases, with 18 bases between them. CDR1 is SEHNR, CDR2 FQNEAQ, per germline (reference sequence). The DNA of the CDR3 is TGTGCCAGCAGCGTAGTAAGGGGAACAGGAAATGAGCAGTTCTTC. Protein product: CASSVVRGTGNEQFF.

This clone was observed a single time. A junction end diverges from the germline sequence, so it may reflect a read error. The chain recombines TRBV5-1 with TRBJ1-5; weak D call: TRBD1 (5 bases). Germline V lookup: CDR1 SGHRS, CDR2 YFSETQ. There are 14 residues in the CDR3. The DNA for the CDR3 is TGCGCCAGCAGCTTGGGGCAGGGAAATCAGCCCCAGAATTTT. It is translated as CASSLGQGNQPQNF.

This clone occurred once. The chain combines TRBV10-2 with TRBJ2-1; 13 bases are shared with TRBD2. The CDR3 totals 19 residues. V lost 2 bases to trimming and J lost 4 bases; unmatched junction nucleotides: 11. The germline V gene encodes CDR1 WSHSY and CDR2 SAAADI. The CDR3 loop reads CASSEPLGLAGPLYNEQFF. CDR3 in DNA: TGCGCCAGCAGTGAGCCGTTGGGACTAGCGGGGCCACTATACAATGAGCAGTTCTTC.

The chain links TRBV5-1 to TRBJ2-2; TRBD2 agrees at 7 bases. With V trimmed by 7 bases and J by 3 bases, 9 bases remained unmatched. The CDR3 runs 15 residues. In germline, CDR1 is SGHRS, CDR2 YFSETQ. The CDR3 bases are TGCGCCAGCCACCTGAGCGGGGTGGACACCGGGGAGCTGTTTTTT. Amino acid sequence: CASHLSGVDTGELFF.

In the case of this clone: The same CDR3 can be traced to other DNA sequences in this sample. The J gene is TRBJ1-2, the V gene TRBV18; 7 bases align to TRBD1. This CDR3 has 12 residues. The ends lost 3 bases at V and 8 bases at J; junction bases unmatched: 3. Germline lookup yields CDR1 KGHSH and CDR2 LQKENI. CDR3 sequence reads: CASSPDREGYTF. CDR3 nucleotides: TGTGCCAGCTCACCCGACAGGGAAGGCTACACCTTC.

CDR3 sequence (DNA): TGTGCCAGTAGTCCGGGGACTAGCGGGGGGGCCAACGAGCAGTACTTC. It codes for CASSPGTSGGANEQYF. The chain recombines TRBV19 with TRBJ2-7; 16 bases are a match to TRBD2. The CDR3 runs to 16 residues. The germline V gene has CDR1 LNHDA and CDR2 SQIVND (reference sequence). Trimming took 5 bases from V and 5 from J; bases not matched to a gene: 6.

This clone was seen only a few times. CDR3 sequence reads: CASSVGLDNEQFF. CDR3 sequence (DNA): TGTGCCAGCAGCGTAGGACTAGACAATGAGCAGTTCTTC. The chain has TRBV9 and TRBJ2-1; D might be TRBD2 (6 bases). The CDR3 extends over 13 amino acids. Trimming took 0 bases from V and 5 from J, leaving 6 bases between them. Germline V lookup: CDR1 SGDLS, CDR2 YYNGEE.

The rearrangement links TRBV18 to TRBJ1-4; 7 positions agree with TRBD1. The V segment lost 3 bases and the J segment 0 bases; nucleotides outside the gene matches: 4. The CDR3 has 16 amino acids. Germline V gene lookup returns CDR1 KGHSH and CDR2 LQKENI. CDR3 nucleotides: TGTGCCAGCTCACCGACAGGGACGACAACTAATGAAAAACTGTTTTTT. It codes for CASSPTGTTTNEKLFF.

The J gene is TRBJ2-7, the V gene TRBV27; D is unclear. Germline assignment: CDR1 MNHEY and CDR2 SMNVEV (reference sequence). The CDR3 totals 11 residues. With 1 base removed from V and 6 bases from J, the gap between germline ends came to 4 bases. Here the CDR3 DNA reads TGTGCCAGCAGTTTATTCGGCGAGCAGTACTTC. It translates to CASSLFGEQYF.